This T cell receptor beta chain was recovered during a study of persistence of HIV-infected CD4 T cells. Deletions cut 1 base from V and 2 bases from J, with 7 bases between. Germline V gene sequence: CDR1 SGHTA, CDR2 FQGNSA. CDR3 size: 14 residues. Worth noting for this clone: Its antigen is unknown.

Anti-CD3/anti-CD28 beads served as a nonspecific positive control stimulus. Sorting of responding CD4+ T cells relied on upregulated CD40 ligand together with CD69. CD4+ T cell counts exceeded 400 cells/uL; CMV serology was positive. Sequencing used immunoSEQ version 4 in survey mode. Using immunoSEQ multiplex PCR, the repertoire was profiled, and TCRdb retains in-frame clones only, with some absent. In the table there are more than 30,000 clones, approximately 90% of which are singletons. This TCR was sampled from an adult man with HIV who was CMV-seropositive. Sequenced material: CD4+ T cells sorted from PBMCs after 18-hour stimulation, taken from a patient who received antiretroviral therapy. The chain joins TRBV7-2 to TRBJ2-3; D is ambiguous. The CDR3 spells CASSLGLSTDTQYF. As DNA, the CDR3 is TGTGCCAGCAGCTTAGGGCTTTCCACAGATACGCAGTATTTT.